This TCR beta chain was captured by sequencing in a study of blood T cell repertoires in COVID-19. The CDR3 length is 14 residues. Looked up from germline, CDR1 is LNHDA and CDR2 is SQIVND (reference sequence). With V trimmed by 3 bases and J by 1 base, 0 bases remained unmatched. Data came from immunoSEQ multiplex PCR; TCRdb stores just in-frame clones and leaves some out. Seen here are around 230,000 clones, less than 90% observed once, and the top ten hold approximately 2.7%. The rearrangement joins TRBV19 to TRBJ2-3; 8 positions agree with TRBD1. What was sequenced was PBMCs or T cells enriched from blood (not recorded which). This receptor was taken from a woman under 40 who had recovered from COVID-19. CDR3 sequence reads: CASSMTGGTDTQYF. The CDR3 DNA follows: TGTGCCAGTAGTATGACAGGGGGCACAGATACGCAGTATTTT.